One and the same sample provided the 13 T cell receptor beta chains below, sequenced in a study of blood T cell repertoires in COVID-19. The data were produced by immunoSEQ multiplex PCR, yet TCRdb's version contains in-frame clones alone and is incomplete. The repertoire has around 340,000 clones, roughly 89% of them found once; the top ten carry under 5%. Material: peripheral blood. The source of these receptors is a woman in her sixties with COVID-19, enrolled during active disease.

The DNA for the CDR3 is TGTGCCAGCAAACGGACAGATCCTGAAGCTTTCTTT. The encoded protein is CASKRTDPEAFF. The rearrangement uses TRBV2 and TRBJ1-1, with a tentative D call TRBD1 (6 bases). CDR1 and CDR2 (germline): SNHLY, FYNNEI. V was cut by 7 bases and J by 6 bases, with 12 bases left in between. The CDR3 is made up of 12 amino acids.

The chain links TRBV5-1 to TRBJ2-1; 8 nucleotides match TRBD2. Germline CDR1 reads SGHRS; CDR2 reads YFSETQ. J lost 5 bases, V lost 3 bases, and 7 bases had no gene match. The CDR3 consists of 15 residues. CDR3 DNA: TGCGCCAGCAGCTACTTGGCGGGGGGTAACAATGAGCAGTTCTTC. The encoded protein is CASSYLAGGNNEQFF.

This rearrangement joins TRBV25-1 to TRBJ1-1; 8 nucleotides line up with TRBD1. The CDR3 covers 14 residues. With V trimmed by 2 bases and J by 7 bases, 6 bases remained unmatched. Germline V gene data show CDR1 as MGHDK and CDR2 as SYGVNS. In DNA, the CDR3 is TGTGCCAGCAGTGAAGCAGGGACAGGTAATGAAGCTTTCTTT. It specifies CASSEAGTGNEAFF.

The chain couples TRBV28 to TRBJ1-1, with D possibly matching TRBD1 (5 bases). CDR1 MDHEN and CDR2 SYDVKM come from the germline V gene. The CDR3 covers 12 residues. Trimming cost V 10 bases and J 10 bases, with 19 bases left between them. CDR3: CATNGGLRGAFF. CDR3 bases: TGTGCCACCAACGGGGGTTTGAGGGGAGCTTTCTTT.

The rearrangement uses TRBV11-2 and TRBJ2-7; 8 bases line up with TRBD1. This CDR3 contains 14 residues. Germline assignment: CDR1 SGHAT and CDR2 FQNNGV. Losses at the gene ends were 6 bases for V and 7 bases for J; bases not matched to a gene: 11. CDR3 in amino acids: CASRPGGASIEQYF. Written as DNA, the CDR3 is TGTGCCAGCAGGCCAGGGGGCGCCTCTATTGAGCAGTACTTC.

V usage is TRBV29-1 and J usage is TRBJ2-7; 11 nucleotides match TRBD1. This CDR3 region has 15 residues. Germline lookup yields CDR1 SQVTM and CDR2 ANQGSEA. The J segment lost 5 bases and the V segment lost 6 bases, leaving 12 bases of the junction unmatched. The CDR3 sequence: CSVPGQGAILHEQYF. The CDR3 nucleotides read TGCAGCGTCCCTGGACAGGGGGCGATTCTCCACGAGCAGTACTTC.

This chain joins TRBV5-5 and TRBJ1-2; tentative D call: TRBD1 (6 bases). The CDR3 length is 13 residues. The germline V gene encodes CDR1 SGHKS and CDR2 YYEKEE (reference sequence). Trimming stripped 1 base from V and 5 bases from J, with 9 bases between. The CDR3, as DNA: TGTGCCAGCAGCTTGACAGGGAGATATGGCTACACCTTC. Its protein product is CASSLTGRYGYTF.

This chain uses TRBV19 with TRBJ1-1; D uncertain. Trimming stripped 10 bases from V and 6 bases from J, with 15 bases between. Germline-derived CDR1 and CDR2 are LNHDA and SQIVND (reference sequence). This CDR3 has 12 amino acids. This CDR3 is CATSGPLPEAFF. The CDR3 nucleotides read TGTGCCACCTCTGGGCCTTTACCTGAAGCTTTCTTT.

The CDR3 is CASRTSGDSPLHF. The CDR3 bases are TGTGCCAGCAGGACCTCAGGGGATTCACCCCTCCACTTT. The chain is built from TRBV6-6 and TRBJ1-6; possibly TRBD1 for D (6 bases). The CDR3 extends over 13 amino acids. Germline assignment: CDR1 MNHNY and CDR2 SVGAGI (reference sequence). Trimming cost V 6 bases and J 8 bases, with 11 bases left between them.

CDR3 in amino acids: CASSYGGAVDTQYF. Written as DNA, the CDR3 is TGTGCCAGCAGTTACGGGGGGGCCGTAGATACGCAGTATTTT. This chain links TRBV6-5 with TRBJ2-3; the D gene is possibly TRBD2 (7 bases). Trimming cost V 2 bases and J 5 bases, with 11 bases left between them. This CDR3 region has 14 residues. In germline, CDR1 is MNHEY, CDR2 SVGAGI.

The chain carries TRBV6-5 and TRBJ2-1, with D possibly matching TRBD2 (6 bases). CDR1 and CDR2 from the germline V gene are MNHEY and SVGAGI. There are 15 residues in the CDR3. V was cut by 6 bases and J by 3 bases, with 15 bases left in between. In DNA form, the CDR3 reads TGTGCCAGCAGCGCCCCTGCGGGAATCTACAATGAGCAGTTCTTC. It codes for CASSAPAGIYNEQFF.

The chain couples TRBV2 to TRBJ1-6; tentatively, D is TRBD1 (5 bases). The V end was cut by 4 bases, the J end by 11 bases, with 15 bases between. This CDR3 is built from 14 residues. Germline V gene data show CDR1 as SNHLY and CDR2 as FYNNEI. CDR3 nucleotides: TGTGCCAGCAGTGTTCAGGGTCTACGCGCACCCCTCCACTTT. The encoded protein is CASSVQGLRAPLHF. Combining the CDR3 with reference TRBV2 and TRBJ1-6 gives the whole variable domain EPEVTQTPSHQVTQMGQEVILRCVPISNHLYFYWYRQILGQKVEFLVSFYNNEISEKSEIFDDQFSVERPDGSNFTLKIRSTKLEDSAMYFCASSVQGLRAPLHFGNGTRLTVT.

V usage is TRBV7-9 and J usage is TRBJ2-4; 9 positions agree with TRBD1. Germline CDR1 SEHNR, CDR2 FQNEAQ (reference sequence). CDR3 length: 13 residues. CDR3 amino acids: CVGSSGQGNIQYF. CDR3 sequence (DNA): TGTGTCGGCAGCTCGGGACAGGGAAACATTCAGTACTTC. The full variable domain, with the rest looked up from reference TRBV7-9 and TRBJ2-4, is DTGVSQNPRHKITKRGQNVTFRCDPISEHNRLYWYRQTLGQGPEFLTYFQNEAQLEKSRLLSDRFSAERPKGSFSTLEIQRTEQGDSAMYLCVGSSGQGNIQYFGAGTRLSVL.